The 23 T cell receptor beta chains given below trace back to one sample, sequenced in a study of technical replicates of blood from several donors. Profiled with immunoSEQ multiplex PCR; TCRdb holds only in-frame clones, not every one. Of tens of thousands of clones in the sample, approximately 92% were seen once. The sample was T cells isolated from PBMCs. The receptors here all came from a human donor in good health. Some clones in this sample may be carry-over from other donors' samples.

The V and J genes are TRBV7-9 and TRBJ1-4; 7 nucleotides align to TRBD1. The CDR3 runs to 14 residues. The J segment lost 5 bases and the V segment lost 5 bases, leaving 5 bases of the junction unmatched. Germline CDR1 SEHNR, CDR2 FQNEAQ (reference sequence). The CDR3 nucleotides are TGTGCCAGCAGCCCCCGGACAGGAAATGAAAAACTGTTTTTT. This codes for CASSPRTGNEKLFF.

The chain uses TRBV6-5 and TRBJ2-1, with TRBD2 identical over 10 bases. The CDR3 extends over 15 amino acids. V shed 5 bases, J shed 3 bases, and the junction held 4 bases outside the gene matches. CDR1 is MNHEY and CDR2 is SVGAGI in the germline V gene. CDR3 in DNA: TGTGCCAGCAGTCGGACTAGCGGAGTCTACAATGAGCAGTTCTTC. This encodes CASSRTSGVYNEQFF.

This chain joins TRBV28 and TRBJ2-3, with no clear D. The germline gives CDR1 MDHEN, CDR2 SYDVKM. The V and J ends lost 5 bases and 3 bases respectively, with 15 bases between them. CDR3 size: 15 residues. In DNA, the CDR3 is TGTGCCAGCAGTGACCCAGGATCAACGACAGATACGCAGTATTTT. It translates to CASSDPGSTTDTQYF. Based on the CDR3 plus reference TRBV28 and TRBJ2-3, the full variable domain is DVKVTQSSRYLVKRTGEKVFLECVQDMDHENMFWYRQDPGLGLRLIYFSYDVKMKEKGDIPEGYSVSREKKERFSLILESASTNQTSMYLCASSDPGSTTDTQYFGPGTRLTVL.

The rearrangement uses TRBV29-1 and TRBJ1-2, with D perhaps matching TRBD1 (6 bases). V was cut by 6 bases and J by 6 bases, with 20 bases left in between. Germline CDR1 is SQVTM and CDR2 is ANQGSEA. This CDR3 has 14 residues. The CDR3 DNA sequence: TGCAGCGTATTATACAGGGTAGGTGAGGATGGCTACACCTTC. Its translation is CSVLYRVGEDGYTF. Together with reference TRBV29-1 and TRBJ1-2, the CDR3 gives the full variable domain: SAVISQKPSRDICQRGTSLTIQCQVDSQVTMMFWYRQQPGQSLTLIATANQGSEATYESGFVIDKFPISRPNLTFSTLTVSNMSPEDSSIYLCSVLYRVGEDGYTFGSGTRLTVV.

The V and J genes are TRBV6-1 and TRBJ1-5; TRBD1 matches 7 bases. The CDR3 loop spans 15 amino acids. The germline V gene has CDR1 MNHNS and CDR2 SASEGT. The V gene end was trimmed by 6 bases and the J gene end by 4 bases; junction bases not matched to a gene: 9. In DNA, the CDR3 is TGTGCCAGCAGAGTCGGGACAGTATCTAATCAGCCCCAGCATTTT. Encoded protein: CASRVGTVSNQPQHF.

The CDR3: CATLKDRVNTEAFF. The CDR3 DNA reads as TGTGCCACCCTTAAAGACAGGGTGAACACTGAAGCTTTCTTT. The chain has TRBV7-9 and TRBJ1-1; 7 bases map to TRBD1. J lost 0 bases, V lost 10 bases, and 8 bases had no gene match. Germline values: CDR1 SEHNR, CDR2 FQNEAQ (reference sequence). The CDR3 is 14 residues long.

The chain is built from TRBV28 and TRBJ2-4; TRBD2 matches at 11 bases. This CDR3 is 15 amino acids long. Unmatched junction bases numbered 5, after V lost 6 bases and J lost 4 bases. The germline CDR1 and CDR2 sequences are MDHEN and SYDVKM. This CDR3 reads CASSSGTSGKNIQYF. For the CDR3, the DNA is TGTGCCAGCAGCTCAGGGACTAGCGGTAAAAACATTCAGTACTTC.

The chain couples TRBV4-2 to TRBJ2-1, with 8 nucleotides matching TRBD2. Germline-derived CDR1 and CDR2 are LGHNA and YNFKEQ. V lost 0 bases and J lost 2; bases outside the gene matches: 0. The CDR3 is 15 amino acids. The DNA of the CDR3 is TGTGCCAGCAGCCAAGAGCGGGAGGCCTACAATGAGCAGTTCTTC. It encodes CASSQEREAYNEQFF.

V is TRBV28 and J is TRBJ2-7, with 7 bases that match TRBD1. The CDR3 totals 13 residues. Per the germline V gene, CDR1 is MDHEN and CDR2 is SYDVKM. Trimming removed 1 base from V and 6 bases from J; junction bases left unmatched: 3. As DNA, the CDR3 is TGTGCCAGCAGTTTATTAGGGGGCGGCGAGCAGTACTTC. Residues: CASSLLGGGEQYF.

The rearrangement links TRBV7-2 to TRBJ1-5; 8 nucleotides align to TRBD1. Germline CDR1 reads SGHTA; CDR2 reads FQGNSA. V lost 1 base and J lost 7; bases outside the gene matches: 9. This CDR3 spans 16 amino acids. CDR3 sequence: CASSLDTGTGEQPQHF. CDR3 nucleotides: TGTGCCAGCAGCTTAGACACCGGGACAGGAGAACAGCCCCAGCATTTT.

This chain connects TRBV9 to TRBJ1-6, with TRBD1 as a possible D gene (5 bases). This CDR3 contains 13 residues. Germline assignment: CDR1 SGDLS and CDR2 YYNGEE. V was clipped by 3 bases and J by 6 bases, with 7 bases between them. The CDR3 bases are TGTGCCAGCAGCGGGGGCCTTAATTCACCCCTCCACTTT. The encoded protein is CASSGGLNSPLHF.

V is TRBV10-3 and J is TRBJ2-5; 10 bases align to TRBD2. The germline V gene has CDR1 ENHRY and CDR2 SYGVKD. V trimming: 4 bases; J trimming: 6 bases; junction bases outside the gene matches: 8. The CDR3 has 15 amino acids. The CDR3, as DNA: TGTGCCATCAGTGGTAGCGGGAGGCTAACAAAGACCCAGTACTTC. Its translation is CAISGSGRLTKTQYF.

V gene TRBV5-1 combines with J gene TRBJ2-5, with 7 nucleotides matching TRBD1. The CDR3 has 13 amino acids. With V trimmed by 6 bases and J by 4 bases, 6 bases remained unmatched. Germline loops: CDR1 SGHRS, CDR2 YFSETQ. CDR3 loop: CASTTGIGETQYF. Here the CDR3 DNA reads TGCGCCAGCACGACAGGGATTGGAGAGACCCAGTACTTC.

The rearrangement uses TRBV4-1 and TRBJ2-7, with D tentatively TRBD2 (7 bases). CDR3 size: 15 residues. Germline values: CDR1 MGHRA, CDR2 YSYEKL. V was shortened by 4 bases and J by 2 bases, with 15 bases between the two germline ends. The CDR3: CASSPGGGRTYEQYF. CDR3 DNA sequence: TGCGCCAGCAGCCCCGGGGGCGGGAGAACCTACGAGCAGTACTTC.

The J gene is TRBJ1-1, the V gene TRBV5-1; D is uncertain. Germline CDR1 SGHRS, CDR2 YFSETQ. The CDR3 extends over 14 amino acids. V dropped 4 bases and J dropped 4 bases, with 14 bases sitting between them. The CDR3, as DNA: TGCGCCAGCAGCGGGAGGGAGGGTACCACTGAAGCTTTCTTT. It encodes CASSGREGTTEAFF.

This chain connects TRBV7-9 to TRBJ2-7; D unresolved. V lost 6 bases and J lost 2, with 11 bases in between. Germline V lookup: CDR1 SEHNR, CDR2 FQNEAQ (reference sequence). The CDR3 is made up of 13 amino acids. CDR3 coding DNA: TGTGCCAGCAGTTCGAGCAAGCCCTACGAGCAGTACTTC. Translating it yields CASSSSKPYEQYF.

A note on this clone: Sequence at one end of the junction differs from germline and may be a read error. The V gene is TRBV7-7, the J gene TRBJ2-1, with D tentatively TRBD1 (5 bases). The germline V gene has CDR1 SSHAT and CDR2 FNYEAQ (reference sequence). CDR3 length: 13 residues. CDR3 in DNA: TGTGCTAGCAGCTTAGTAACAGGCGGTGAGCAGTTCTTC. This sequence encodes CASSLVTGGEQFF. Variable domain in full (rest from reference TRBV7-7 and TRBJ2-1): GAGVSQSPRYKVTKRGQDVTLRCDPISSHATLYWYQQALGQGPEFLTYFNYEAQPDKSGLPSDRFSAERPEGSISTLTIQRTEQRDSAMYRCASSLVTGGEQFFGPGTRLTVL.

This chain joins TRBV6-6 and TRBJ2-7; TRBD1 is a possible D gene (5 bases). The germline CDR1 and CDR2 sequences are MNHNY and SVGAGI (reference sequence). The CDR3 totals 16 residues. The V end was cut by 0 bases, the J end by 5 bases, with 17 bases between. CDR3: CASSYSGRALYHEQYF. CDR3 in DNA: TGTGCCAGCAGTTACTCCGGCAGGGCCCTCTACCACGAGCAGTACTTC.

This clone has only one observation. The V and J genes are TRBV28 and TRBJ1-1; 7 bases line up with TRBD1. Trimming removed 6 bases from V and 4 bases from J; junction bases left unmatched: 11. Germline lookup yields CDR1 MDHEN and CDR2 SYDVKM. There are 15 residues in the CDR3. CDR3 coding DNA: TGTGCCAGCAGCCGCCCCGGGACAGATCTCACTGAAGCTTTCTTT. Its protein is CASSRPGTDLTEAFF.

This chain uses TRBV30 with TRBJ1-1; D uncertain. V gave up 0 bases and J gave up 2 bases, with 10 bases separating them. CDR1 is GTSNPN, CDR2 SVGIG, per germline (reference sequence). The CDR3 consists of 14 residues. CDR3 DNA sequence: TGTGCCTGGAGTGTGTTTTCGTTCAACACTGAAGCTTTCTTT. This translates into CAWSVFSFNTEAFF.

The J gene is TRBJ2-1, the V gene TRBV7-3; 8 bases are shared with TRBD2. CDR3 length: 14 amino acids. V shed 0 bases and J 10 bases; nucleotides not matched to a gene: 5. CDR1 is SGHTA, CDR2 FQGTGA, per germline. The CDR3 DNA follows: TGTGCCAGCAGCTTAACTAGCGGGGCATGGGAGCAGTTCTTC. It is translated as CASSLTSGAWEQFF.

The V call is TRBV7-3, the J call TRBJ2-7, with 10 positions matching TRBD2. Germline values: CDR1 SGHTA, CDR2 FQGTGA. The CDR3 covers 14 residues. Trimming took 5 bases from V and 3 from J; bases not matched to a gene: 4. CDR3 residues: CASSPSGSIYEQYF. The CDR3 nucleotides read TGTGCCAGCAGCCCTAGCGGGAGTATCTACGAGCAGTACTTC.

The J gene is TRBJ1-1, the V gene TRBV18, with 7 bases that match TRBD1. J was trimmed by 4 bases and V by 4 bases; bases with no gene match: 6. Germline V gives CDR1 KGHSH, CDR2 LQKENI. The CDR3 is made up of 14 amino acids. The CDR3 nucleotides are TGTGCCAGCTCACAAAGACAGGGCCCCACTGAAGCTTTCTTT. Translated, it gives CASSQRQGPTEAFF. The complete variable domain, with remaining parts taken from reference TRBV18 and TRBJ1-1, reads NAGVMQNPRHLVRRRGQEARLRCSPMKGHSHVYWYRQLPEEGLKFMVYLQKENIIDESGMPKERFSAEFPKEGPSILRIQQVVRGDSAAYFCASSQRQGPTEAFFGQGTRLTVV.